This TCR beta chain appears in the sequencing data of a study of response to subunit inactivated influenza vaccine. Using its own MiXCR run on the RT-PCR reads, TCRdb lists one record per CDR3 protein. This table holds about 570,000 distinct CDR3 sequences, roughly 12% found once. The same sample was also used in a study of T cells expressing NK-cell markers. That paper states: It was by 5'RACE template switching with UMIs that TCR beta cDNA was made.

The sequenced sample was PBMCs from blood, obtained on the day of vaccination. This receptor was obtained from a man between 45 and 60 years old who received an inactivated influenza vaccine.

Here the CDR3 DNA reads TGCAGTTCCCATACGGGACTAGTGTCAGATACGCAGTATTTT. Translating gives CSSHTGLVSDTQYF. The V and J genes are TRBV20-1 and TRBJ2-3; TRBD2 aligns across 8 bases. The J segment lost 4 bases and the V segment lost 8 bases, leaving 11 bases of the junction unmatched. This CDR3 contains 14 residues. Looked up from germline, CDR1 is DFQATT and CDR2 is SNEGSKA (reference sequence).